What follows are 17 T cell receptor beta chains derived from one specimen sequenced in a study of blood T cells in healthy people across ages. PCR was performed a second time for about 7 to 11 cycles using a sample-barcoded 5' primer and a J-beta primer mix. TCRdb passed the 5' RACE reads through MiXCR, listing each CDR3 protein once. The data hold over a million distinct CDR3 sequences, with 40% to 50% observed a single time. The sequenced material came from blood. The receptors originated from a woman aged 55-69 years in good health.

V gene TRBV9 combines with J gene TRBJ2-7; perhaps TRBD1 as D (5 bases). CDR3 length: 14 residues. Between the trimmed V and J ends, which lost 0 bases and 2 bases, there was a span of 9 bases. Germline values: CDR1 SGDLS, CDR2 YYNGEE. CDR3 sequence reads: CASSVAGNAYEQYF. CDR3 bases: TGTGCCAGCAGCGTAGCAGGGAATGCCTACGAGCAGTACTTC.

The table lists this clonotype with a few counts. This chain connects TRBV5-1 to TRBJ2-1, with TRBD2 matching over 12 bases. The germline CDR1 and CDR2 sequences are SGHRS and YFSETQ. Trimming removed 4 bases from V and 1 base from J; junction bases left unmatched: 12. The CDR3 consists of 19 residues. CDR3 sequence reads: CASSTARTSGVRSYNEQFF. CDR3 DNA: TGCGCCAGCAGCACAGCCCGGACTAGCGGGGTACGATCCTACAATGAGCAGTTCTTC.

This clonotype was seen a few times. The CDR3 is CASSLTSGVGQPQHF. CDR3 sequence (DNA): TGTGCCAGCAGTTTAACCTCAGGGGTAGGTCAGCCCCAGCATTTT. The chain links TRBV28 to TRBJ1-5; tentative D call: TRBD1 (6 bases). The V gene lost 2 bases and the J gene lost 6 bases, with 14 bases spanning the gap. The CDR3 loop spans 15 amino acids. The germline CDR1 and CDR2 sequences are MDHEN and SYDVKM.

This clonotype was counted a few times. The genes are TRBV24-1 and TRBJ2-3; the match to TRBD2 covers 9 bases. The length of the CDR3 is 17 residues. Germline V CDR1 and CDR2: KGHDR, SFDVKD. V trimming: 2 bases; J trimming: 5 bases; junction bases outside the gene matches: 10. The CDR3: CATSDSKAGGLVDTQYF. DNA of the CDR3: TGTGCCACCAGTGATTCTAAGGCGGGAGGGCTAGTAGATACGCAGTATTTT.

This clonotype has at least ten counts. The DNA of the CDR3 is TGCAGGACTTCCTCTGGGCCTAGCGGGCAGTACAATGAGCAGTTCTTC. This gives the protein CRTSSGPSGQYNEQFF. The chain joins TRBV20-1 to TRBJ2-1, with TRBD2 identical over 8 bases. CDR1 and CDR2 from the germline V gene are DFQATT and SNEGSKA (reference sequence). This CDR3 has 16 residues.

The chain employs TRBV20-1 and TRBJ2-1; 7 bases are a match to TRBD1. CDR3 size: 15 residues. V shed 4 bases, J shed 0 bases, and the junction held 6 bases outside the gene matches. CDR1 DFQATT and CDR2 SNEGSKA come from the germline V gene (reference sequence). The CDR3 protein is CSATGTASSYNEQFF. The CDR3 nucleotides are TGCAGTGCTACCGGGACAGCAAGCTCCTACAATGAGCAGTTCTTC.

The V call is TRBV6-2 or TRBV6-3, the J call TRBJ1-4; a possible D gene is TRBD1 (6 bases). Trimming stripped 4 bases from V and 4 bases from J, with 13 bases between. CDR1 and CDR2 (germline): MNHEY, SVGEGT. The CDR3 contains 15 residues. The CDR3 DNA reads as TGTGCCAGCAGTTCGTCAGGGGCTGTTAATGAAAAACTGTTTTTT. It codes for CASSSSGAVNEKLFF.

This clonotype was counted only a few times. V gene TRBV24-1 combines with J gene TRBJ2-1; 14 bases fit TRBD2. Germline V gene sequence: CDR1 KGHDR, CDR2 SFDVKD. V shed 10 bases, J shed 9 bases, and the junction held 4 bases outside the gene matches. The CDR3 extends over 13 amino acids. The CDR3 region is CATGLAGASEQFF. As DNA, the CDR3 is TGTGCCACGGGACTAGCGGGAGCCAGTGAGCAGTTCTTC.

This clonotype was counted at least ten times. The chain joins TRBV12-3 or TRBV12-4 to TRBJ1-2; the D is unclear. The V and J ends lost 1 base and 5 bases respectively, with 5 bases between them. This CDR3 has 12 amino acids. This CDR3 reads CASSLGLYGYTF. CDR3 bases: TGTGCCAGCAGTTTAGGGCTGTATGGCTACACCTTC.

The V gene is TRBV3-1, the J gene TRBJ1-2; no definite D call. The CDR3 sequence is 15 residues long. V lost 1 base and J lost 2, with 11 bases in between. Germline assignment: CDR1 LGHDT and CDR2 YNNKEL (reference sequence). The CDR3 here is CASSQGLSSNYGYTF. CDR3 DNA: TGTGCCAGCAGCCAAGGTCTCAGTTCAAACTATGGCTACACCTTC.

This clonotype was counted many times. The junction and the germline gene differ at one end; a read error may be behind it. J is TRBJ2-7 and V is TRBV5-1; TRBD2 might be the D (6 bases). The CDR3 is 14 amino acids. Germline lookup yields CDR1 SGHRS and CDR2 YFSETQ. The CDR3 region is CASSLVGGPYEQYF. In DNA, the CDR3 is TGTGCCAGCAGCTTAGTGGGGGGACCCTACGAGCAGTACTTC.

A few counts support this clonotype. The chain has TRBV4-2 and TRBJ2-3; unclear D gene. The CDR3 contains 17 residues. V was trimmed by 4 bases and J by 0 bases, leaving 17 bases between them. CDR1 LGHNA and CDR2 YNFKEQ come from the germline V gene. CDR3 in DNA: TGTGCCAGCAGCCGAGTTAGAGCCGGTACTAGCACAGATACGCAGTATTTT. Translated, it gives CASSRVRAGTSTDTQYF.

This chain connects TRBV9 to TRBJ2-7; the D gene is possibly TRBD2 (6 bases). The CDR3 covers 16 residues. Germline assignment: CDR1 SGDLS and CDR2 YYNGEE. Trimming stripped 2 bases from V and 7 bases from J, with 22 bases between. The CDR3 DNA reads as TGTGCCAGCAGCGTTGCACCCGGGGGTTTGCGGGAAGAGCAGTACTTC. It is translated as CASSVAPGGLREEQYF. Combining the CDR3 with reference TRBV9 and TRBJ2-7 gives the whole variable domain DSGVTQTPKHLITATGQRVTLRCSPRSGDLSVYWYQQSLDQGLQFLIQYYNGEERAKGNILERFSAQQFPDLHSELNLSSLELGDSALYFCASSVAPGGLREEQYFGPGTRLTVT.

The V and J genes are TRBV7-9 and TRBJ2-1; 8 nucleotides align to TRBD2. The CDR3 is 16 amino acids. V lost 6 bases to trimming and J lost 8 bases; unmatched junction nucleotides: 15. CDR1 is SEHNR, CDR2 FQNEAQ, per germline (reference sequence). The CDR3 region has the DNA TGTGCCAGCAGGTCAGGTACGGGAGGGAGTGTAGATGAGCAGTTCTTC. This sequence encodes CASRSGTGGSVDEQFF.

The rearrangement uses TRBV27 and TRBJ1-4; TRBD1 might be the D (6 bases). The CDR3 consists of 14 residues. Germline assignment: CDR1 MNHEY and CDR2 SMNVEV (reference sequence). The V end was cut by 5 bases, the J end by 5 bases, with 12 bases between. CDR3 sequence reads: CASSLQGRNEKLFF. In nucleotides, the CDR3 is TGTGCCAGCAGTCTACAGGGAAGGAATGAAAAACTGTTTTTT.

In its sample, this clonotype was seen a few times. The chain carries TRBV12-3 or TRBV12-4 and TRBJ2-1; 8 positions agree with TRBD2. The junction had 22 bases not matched to a gene; V was cut back by 11 bases and J by 7 bases. This CDR3 is 17 amino acids long. The CDR3 DNA sequence: TGTGCCTCCCTCGGAAGGGTGCGGGAGGCCCCCTGGAATGAGCAGTTCTTC. Translation gives CASLGRVREAPWNEQFF.

This clonotype was observed a few times. V gene TRBV5-1 combines with J gene TRBJ2-5, with D perhaps matching TRBD1 or TRBD2 (5 bases each). The DNA end is a closer match to TRBJ2-7, so the J assignment may be wrong. Germline V gene data show CDR1 as SGHRS and CDR2 as YFSETQ. The CDR3 length is 14 residues. The CDR3 DNA follows: TGCGCCAGCAGCTCTGGGGACGCGACCTACGAGCAGTACTTC. Encoded protein: CASSSGDATYEQYF.